This T cell receptor (beta chain) was captured in a study of blood T cell repertoires in COVID-19. This CDR3 contains 12 residues. Germline V CDR1 and CDR2: SNHLY, FYNNEI. Trimming cost V 6 bases and J 4 bases, with 7 bases left between them. The data were produced by immunoSEQ multiplex PCR, yet TCRdb's version contains in-frame clones alone and is incomplete. The table has just under 60,000 clones, 60% to 80% seen once. The source of this sequence is a man aged 80 or over with acute or convalescent COVID-19. The J gene is TRBJ1-5, the V gene TRBV2; no definite D call. Source material: peripheral blood. Here the CDR3 reads CASRRGNQPQHF. The CDR3 region has the DNA TGTGCCAGCAGGCGAGGTAATCAGCCCCAGCATTTT.